This entry lists 3 T cell receptor beta chains sequenced from one sample in a study of cytomegalovirus exposure and HLA in healthy donors. Vbeta (60) and Jbeta (13) primers were used in the PCR. Assay: immunoSEQ multiplex PCR; the TCRdb copy retains only in-frame clones and omits some. The table includes approximately 150,000 clones, approximately 79% detected once. Sample: PBMCs. The receptors stem from a man aged 40-50 years in good health and CMV-seronegative.

The chain recombines TRBV28 with TRBJ2-5; 11 nucleotides agree with TRBD1. Per germline, CDR1 MDHEN and CDR2 SYDVKM. CDR3 size: 14 residues. After removal of 6 bases from V and 5 bases from J, the junction contained 5 bases not matched to a gene. CDR3 in DNA: TGTGCCAGCAGCCCGGACAGGGGGCCTGAGACCCAGTACTTC. Encoded protein: CASSPDRGPETQYF.

The V call is TRBV4-1, the J call TRBJ1-4; D unclear. The V end was cut by 1 base, the J end by 0 bases, with 6 bases between. From germline, CDR1 is MGHRA and CDR2 YSYEKL. The CDR3 is made up of 15 amino acids. CDR3: CASSQGVTTNEKLFF. CDR3 in DNA: TGCGCCAGCAGCCAAGGAGTTACAACTAATGAAAAACTGTTTTTT.

V and J are TRBV19 and TRBJ1-2; TRBD1 matches 12 bases. The CDR3 contains 17 residues. Germline V gene sequence: CDR1 LNHDA, CDR2 SQIVND (reference sequence). Trimming removed 5 bases from V and 7 bases from J; junction bases left unmatched: 14. CDR3 region: CASSSRDRGREQGGYTF. CDR3 nucleotides: TGTGCCAGTAGTTCTAGGGACAGGGGGCGGGAGCAAGGTGGCTACACCTTC.